These 26 T cell receptor beta chains were all obtained from the same sample, sequenced in a study of shared clonotypes between healthy human individuals. Sequenced by immunoSEQ multiplex PCR; TCRdb stores in-frame clones only, minus some. The table shows 550,000 to 700,000 clones, with around 78% occurring only once. The sequencing input was memory CD4+ T cells sorted from blood. Subset given: CD45RA-negative fraction. Source of these receptors: a young woman in good health.

This clone was recorded at least ten times. V gene TRBV11-3 combines with J gene TRBJ2-2; no reliable D call. The CDR3 runs to 14 residues. V was pared by 5 bases and J by 4 bases, with 11 bases between. The germline CDR1 and CDR2 sequences are SGHNT and YENEEA. For the CDR3, the DNA is TGTGCCAGCAGCAAAGACACATTCACCGGGGAGCTGTTTTTT. Translated, it gives CASSKDTFTGELFF.

At least ten counts were recorded for this clone. The CDR3 DNA follows: TGTGCCAGTAGTATCGGGCAGGGTGGGCAGCCCCAGCATTTT. Its protein product is CASSIGQGGQPQHF. The chain carries TRBV19 and TRBJ1-5, with a possible D match to TRBD1 (5 bases). Trimming shortened V by 3 bases and J by 7 bases, and 13 bases separated the two germline ends. The germline gives CDR1 LNHDA, CDR2 SQIVND (reference sequence). The CDR3 has 14 amino acids.

V usage is TRBV7-9 and J usage is TRBJ2-1, with D hard to call. Germline V gene data show CDR1 as SEHNR and CDR2 as FQNEAQ (reference sequence). Trimming removed 8 bases from V and 7 bases from J, with 15 bases in between. This CDR3 is built from 13 residues. The CDR3 spells CASDAQVRNEQFF. CDR3 in DNA: TGTGCCAGCGACGCCCAGGTTCGGAATGAGCAGTTCTTC.

The gene calls are TRBV14 and TRBJ1-1; D call uncertain. In germline, CDR1 is SGHDN, CDR2 FVKESK. The CDR3 spans 14 residues. Trimming pared 8 bases from V and 1 base from J, leaving 14 bases between. CDR3: CASQNGLTNTEAFF. As DNA, the CDR3 is TGTGCCAGCCAGAACGGACTTACGAACACTGAAGCTTTCTTT.

V and J are TRBV5-1 and TRBJ2-1; 8 bases map to TRBD2. V shed 4 bases, J shed 4 bases, and the junction held 13 bases outside the gene matches. The germline gives CDR1 SGHRS, CDR2 YFSETQ. The CDR3 extends over 17 amino acids. CDR3 sequence (DNA): TGCGCCAGCAGCAAAAGCGCTGGCGGGAGGACGTACAATGAGCAGTTCTTC. It codes for CASSKSAGGRTYNEQFF. The whole variable domain, remainder taken from reference TRBV5-1 and TRBJ2-1, is KAGVTQTPRYLIKTRGQQVTLSCSPISGHRSVSWYQQTPGQGLQFLFEYFSETQRNKGNFPGRFSGRQFSNSRSEMNVSTLELGDSALYLCASSKSAGGRTYNEQFFGPGTRLTVL.

The chain combines TRBV7-2 with TRBJ2-1; 11 nucleotides match TRBD2. This CDR3 has 17 amino acids. In germline, CDR1 is SGHTA, CDR2 FQGNSA. J was trimmed by 0 bases and V by 3 bases; bases with no gene match: 4. The CDR3 is CASSLGGLAGSYNEQFF. CDR3 in DNA: TGTGCCAGCAGCTTGGGTGGACTAGCGGGCTCCTACAATGAGCAGTTCTTC.

The V call is TRBV5-6, the J call TRBJ1-2; 12 nucleotides align to TRBD1. This CDR3 is built from 15 residues. Germline V lookup: CDR1 SGHDT, CDR2 YYEEEE. V lost 4 bases to trimming and J lost 5 bases; unmatched junction nucleotides: 6. The CDR3 DNA is TGTGCCAGCAGCGCTGGGACAGGGGGCTCGTATGGCTACACCTTC. Its protein product is CASSAGTGGSYGYTF.

The CDR3 spells CASSQPLAGGPYEQYF. CDR3 DNA sequence: TGCGCCAGCAGCCAACCGCTAGCGGGAGGGCCCTACGAGCAGTACTTC. This rearrangement joins TRBV4-1 to TRBJ2-7; 12 bases line up with TRBD2. The length of the CDR3 is 16 residues. Germline V lookup: CDR1 MGHRA, CDR2 YSYEKL. J lost 2 bases, V lost 2 bases, and 4 bases had no gene match.

The chain uses TRBV7-2 and TRBJ1-1; D ambiguous. Germline loops: CDR1 SGHTA, CDR2 FQGNSA. CDR3 length equals 16 residues. Trimming cost V 5 bases and J 0 bases, with 16 bases left between them. DNA of the CDR3: TGTGCCAGCAGCCCGCGCAGGAGGGTTATGAACACTGAAGCTTTCTTT. Its protein is CASSPRRRVMNTEAFF.

The chain combines TRBV18 with TRBJ2-2, with 14 bases identical to TRBD2. Germline trimming cut 3 bases from V and 4 bases from J; bases unmatched to any gene: 10. The CDR3 is 19 residues long. Germline-derived CDR1 and CDR2 are KGHSH and LQKENI. The CDR3: CASSPYGTSGSGVTGELFF. CDR3 DNA: TGTGCCAGCTCACCGTATGGGACTAGCGGGAGTGGAGTCACCGGGGAGCTGTTTTTT.

This clone was detected once. This chain uses TRBV9 with TRBJ2-1, with D possibly TRBD2 on 6 matching bases. Per germline, CDR1 SGDLS and CDR2 YYNGEE. CDR3 size: 13 residues. Deletions cut 4 bases from V and 6 bases from J, with 11 bases between. This CDR3 reads CASSTTSTNEQFF. In DNA form, the CDR3 reads TGTGCCAGCAGCACAACTAGCACCAATGAGCAGTTCTTC.

The rearrangement uses TRBV13 and TRBJ2-7, with unresolved D. The V gene lost 5 bases and the J gene lost 2 bases, with 16 bases spanning the gap. Germline lookup yields CDR1 PRHDT and CDR2 FYEKMQ (reference sequence). This CDR3 has 15 residues. The CDR3 sequence is CASSKNRALTYEQYF. In nucleotides, the CDR3 is TGTGCCAGCAGCAAGAATCGGGCCCTTACCTACGAGCAGTACTTC.

The chain recombines TRBV6-5 with TRBJ1-1; 8 bases align to TRBD1. This CDR3 has 13 residues. V gave up 5 bases and J gave up 3 bases; unmatched junction bases: 2. The germline V gene encodes CDR1 MNHEY and CDR2 SVGAGI. The CDR3: CASSMTGDTEAFF. The DNA for the CDR3 is TGTGCCAGCAGTATGACAGGGGACACTGAAGCTTTCTTT.

The chain couples TRBV5-1 to TRBJ2-7, with D perhaps TRBD1 (5 bases). Trimming left V 0 bases short and J 7 bases short, with 20 bases between. The CDR3 has 16 amino acids. Germline loops: CDR1 SGHRS, CDR2 YFSETQ. The CDR3 region is CASSLEGRGTIGEQYF. CDR3 in DNA: TGCGCCAGCAGCTTGGAGGGGCGCGGAACCATAGGAGAGCAGTACTTC.

This chain connects TRBV28 to TRBJ1-5, with D tentatively TRBD1 (6 bases). The CDR3 spans 17 residues. CDR1 MDHEN and CDR2 SYDVKM come from the germline V gene. The ends were cut back, 2 bases at V and 4 bases at J, with 18 bases in the middle. The CDR3 loop is CASSLHAGAVINQPQHF. Here the CDR3 DNA reads TGTGCCAGCAGTTTACACGCAGGGGCTGTGATTAATCAGCCCCAGCATTTT.

The chain uses TRBV15 and TRBJ2-1, with 9 nucleotides matching TRBD2. This CDR3 contains 16 residues. V lost 2 bases, J lost 7 bases, and 9 bases stayed unmatched. Germline CDR1 and CDR2: LNHNV and YYDKDF (reference sequence). CDR3 coding DNA: TGTGCCACCAGCAGATCCCGACTAGCGGAGGGGAATGAGCAGTTCTTC. Translating it yields CATSRSRLAEGNEQFF.

This clone was picked up a small number of times. The rearrangement joins TRBV5-1 to TRBJ2-5, with D hard to call. The CDR3 is made up of 16 amino acids. Germline V gene data show CDR1 as SGHRS and CDR2 as YFSETQ. The V end lost 0 bases, the J end lost 0 bases, and 12 bases lay between the germline ends. CDR3 DNA sequence: TGCGCCAGCAGCTTGGCCAGGCAGCTAAACCAAGAGACCCAGTACTTC. It encodes CASSLARQLNQETQYF.

This clone was detected a few times. The chain has TRBV7-8 and TRBJ1-2; D is ambiguous. This CDR3 has 14 residues. CDR1 SGHVS and CDR2 FQNEAQ come from the germline V gene. Trimming pared 6 bases from V and 1 base from J, leaving 12 bases between. The CDR3 spells CASSPQIYNYGYTF. The CDR3 DNA reads as TGTGCCAGCAGTCCACAGATCTATAACTATGGCTACACCTTC.

The chain is built from TRBV6-4 and TRBJ2-3; no clear D. V lost 3 bases and J lost 2, with 6 bases in between. Germline values: CDR1 MRHNA, CDR2 SNTAGT. The CDR3 loop spans 13 amino acids. In DNA form, the CDR3 reads TGTGCCAGCAGTGAACGAATCACAGATACGCAGTATTTT. Residues: CASSERITDTQYF.

The chain joins TRBV5-1 to TRBJ2-7; 14 bases align to TRBD2. V gave up 2 bases and J gave up 5 bases; unmatched junction bases: 6. CDR1 and CDR2 from the germline V gene are SGHRS and YFSETQ. This CDR3 spans 16 amino acids. CDR3 protein: CASSLGGLAGVNEQYF. Written as DNA, the CDR3 is TGCGCCAGCAGCTTAGGGGGACTAGCGGGAGTCAACGAGCAGTACTTC.

The V and J genes are TRBV19 and TRBJ1-5; D is unresolved. CDR3 length: 15 amino acids. V lost 3 bases and J 6 bases, leaving 15 bases between the germline ends. CDR1 LNHDA and CDR2 SQIVND come from the germline V gene (reference sequence). CDR3: CASSIGGREGQPQHF. The DNA for the CDR3 is TGTGCCAGTAGTATCGGAGGGAGGGAAGGTCAGCCCCAGCATTTT.

The chain employs TRBV2 and TRBJ2-3; 11 bases are a match to TRBD2. The CDR3 runs 15 residues. The junction had 5 bases not matched to a gene; V was cut back by 6 bases and J by 3 bases. CDR1 is SNHLY and CDR2 is FYNNEI in the germline V gene. CDR3 nucleotides: TGTGCCAGCAGGGCAAGGACTAGCGGGACAGATACGCAGTATTTT. It specifies CASRARTSGTDTQYF.

There are a few counts of this clone. The chain carries TRBV7-6 and TRBJ1-3; a possible D gene is TRBD1 (6 bases). This CDR3 has 13 residues. Looked up from germline, CDR1 is SGHVS and CDR2 is FNYEAQ. Trimming removed 5 bases at V and 5 bases at J, with 10 bases between. The CDR3: CASSTGGRNTIYF. In DNA form, the CDR3 reads TGTGCCAGCAGCACCGGGGGCCGAAACACCATATATTTT.

The chain carries TRBV11-2 and TRBJ1-2; D unclear. Germline lookup yields CDR1 SGHAT and CDR2 FQNNGV. V was trimmed by 5 bases and J by 4 bases, leaving 8 bases between them. CDR3 length: 12 amino acids. CDR3 region: CASSVRSYGYTF. CDR3 DNA sequence: TGTGCCAGCAGCGTCCGGAGCTATGGCTACACCTTC.

V and J are TRBV6-6 and TRBJ2-7; 7 positions agree with TRBD1. V trimming: 1 base; J trimming: 2 bases; junction bases outside the gene matches: 8. The germline CDR1 and CDR2 sequences are MNHNY and SVGAGI (reference sequence). The CDR3 spans 16 residues. CDR3 amino acids: CASSYFDRDGTYEQYF. The CDR3 region has the DNA TGTGCCAGCAGTTACTTTGACAGGGATGGGACCTACGAGCAGTACTTC.

The chain is built from TRBV2 and TRBJ2-7, with 7 bases identical to TRBD1. This CDR3 spans 12 amino acids. V lost 6 bases, J lost 6 bases, and 5 bases stayed unmatched. Germline values: CDR1 SNHLY, CDR2 FYNNEI. CDR3 DNA sequence: TGTGCCAGCAGCCTAAACAGGGGCGAGCAGTACTTC. This sequence encodes CASSLNRGEQYF.